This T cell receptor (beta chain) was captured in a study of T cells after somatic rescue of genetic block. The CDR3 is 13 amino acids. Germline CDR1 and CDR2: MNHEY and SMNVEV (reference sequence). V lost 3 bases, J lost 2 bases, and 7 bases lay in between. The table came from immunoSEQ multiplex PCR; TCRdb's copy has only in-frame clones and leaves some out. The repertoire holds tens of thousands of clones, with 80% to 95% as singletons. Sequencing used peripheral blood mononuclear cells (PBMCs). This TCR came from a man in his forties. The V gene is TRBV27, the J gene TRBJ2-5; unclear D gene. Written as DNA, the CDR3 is TGTGCCAGCAGTTTTTCCACGCAAGAGACCCAGTACTTC. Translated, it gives CASSFSTQETQYF.